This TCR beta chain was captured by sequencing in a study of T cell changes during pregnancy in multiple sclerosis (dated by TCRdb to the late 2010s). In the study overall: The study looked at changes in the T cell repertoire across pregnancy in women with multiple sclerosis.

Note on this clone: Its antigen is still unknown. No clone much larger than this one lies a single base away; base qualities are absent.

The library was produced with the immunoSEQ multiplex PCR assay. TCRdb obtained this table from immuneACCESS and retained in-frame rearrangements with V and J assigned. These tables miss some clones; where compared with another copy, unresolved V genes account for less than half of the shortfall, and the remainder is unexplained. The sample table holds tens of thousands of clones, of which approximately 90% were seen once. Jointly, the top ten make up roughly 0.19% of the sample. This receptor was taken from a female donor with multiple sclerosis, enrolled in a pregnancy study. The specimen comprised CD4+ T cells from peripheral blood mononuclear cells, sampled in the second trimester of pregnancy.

The sequence in DNA is TGTGCCACCAGCAGAGGGGGGCCGTCGAACACTGAAGCTTTCTTT. Its protein is CATSRGGPSNTEAFF. The rearranged segments are TRBV15 and TRBJ1-1; the D gene is perhaps TRBD1, from 6 matching bases. According to the germline V gene (reference sequence), CDR1 reads LNHNV and CDR2 reads YYDKDF. The CDR3 covers 15 residues, taking in both the cysteine and the phenylalanine. Only the CDR3 DNA is retained, 45 bases long and in frame from the first base. V is clipped by 1 base and J by 1 base, and the sequence between their germline boundaries is 10 bases long.